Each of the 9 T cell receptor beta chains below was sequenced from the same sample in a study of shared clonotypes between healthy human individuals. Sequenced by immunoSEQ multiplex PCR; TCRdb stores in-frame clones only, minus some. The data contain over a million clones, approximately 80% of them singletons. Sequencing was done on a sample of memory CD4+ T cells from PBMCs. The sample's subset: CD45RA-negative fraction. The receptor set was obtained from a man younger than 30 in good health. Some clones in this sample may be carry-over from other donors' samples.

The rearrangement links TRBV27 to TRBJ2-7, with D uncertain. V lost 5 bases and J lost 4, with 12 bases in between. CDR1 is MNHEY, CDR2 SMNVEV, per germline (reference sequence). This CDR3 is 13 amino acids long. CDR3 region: CASSTTTFYEQYF. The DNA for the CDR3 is TGTGCCAGCAGTACAACGACCTTTTACGAGCAGTACTTC.

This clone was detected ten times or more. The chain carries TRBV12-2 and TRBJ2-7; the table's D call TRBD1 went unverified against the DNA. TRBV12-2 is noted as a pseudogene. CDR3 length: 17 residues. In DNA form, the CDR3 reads TGTGCAAGTCGCTTAGATCCAGGGACACGCTCGAGGGGCGAGCAGTACTTC. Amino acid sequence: CASRLDPGTRSRGEQYF.

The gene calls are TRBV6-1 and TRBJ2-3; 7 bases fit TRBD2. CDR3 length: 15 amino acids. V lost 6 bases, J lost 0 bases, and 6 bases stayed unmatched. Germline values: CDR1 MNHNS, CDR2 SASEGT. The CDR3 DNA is TGTGCCAGCAGGACGGGGGGAGCTAGCACAGATACGCAGTATTTT. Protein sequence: CASRTGGASTDTQYF.

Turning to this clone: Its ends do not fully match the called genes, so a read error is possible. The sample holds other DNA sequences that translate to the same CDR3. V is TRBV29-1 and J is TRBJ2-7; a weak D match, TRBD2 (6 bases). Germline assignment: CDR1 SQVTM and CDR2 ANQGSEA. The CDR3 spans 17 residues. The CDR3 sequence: CSVRTWASVSSSYEQYF. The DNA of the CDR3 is TGCAGCGTCCGAACGTGGGCTAGCGTATCGTCCTCCTACGAGCAGTATTTC.

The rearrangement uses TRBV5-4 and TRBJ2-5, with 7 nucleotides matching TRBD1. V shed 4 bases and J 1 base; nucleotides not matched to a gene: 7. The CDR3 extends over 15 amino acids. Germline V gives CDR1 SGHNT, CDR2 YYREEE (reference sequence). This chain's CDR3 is CASSALTGAQETQYF. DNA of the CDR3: TGTGCCAGCAGCGCACTAACAGGGGCCCAAGAGACCCAGTACTTC.

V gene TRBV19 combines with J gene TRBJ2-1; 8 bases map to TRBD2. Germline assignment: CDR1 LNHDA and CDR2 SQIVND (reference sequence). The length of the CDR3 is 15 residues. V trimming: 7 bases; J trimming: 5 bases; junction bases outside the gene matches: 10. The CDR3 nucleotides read TGTGCCAGTACCGATATAGCGGGGAACGACAATGAGCAGTTCTTC. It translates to CASTDIAGNDNEQFF.

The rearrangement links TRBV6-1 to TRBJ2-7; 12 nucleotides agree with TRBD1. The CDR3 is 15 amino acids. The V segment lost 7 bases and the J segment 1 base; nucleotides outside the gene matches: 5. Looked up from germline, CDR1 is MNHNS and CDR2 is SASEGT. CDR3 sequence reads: CASMTGQGASYEQYF. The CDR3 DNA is TGTGCCAGCATGACGGGACAGGGGGCGTCCTACGAGCAGTACTTC.

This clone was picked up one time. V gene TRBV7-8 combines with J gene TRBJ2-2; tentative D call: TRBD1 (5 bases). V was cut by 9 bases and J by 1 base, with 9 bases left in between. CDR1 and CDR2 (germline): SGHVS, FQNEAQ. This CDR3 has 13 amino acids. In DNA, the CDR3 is TGTGCCAGTTCCAGGGAGAACACCGGGGAGCTGTTTTTT. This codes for CASSRENTGELFF.

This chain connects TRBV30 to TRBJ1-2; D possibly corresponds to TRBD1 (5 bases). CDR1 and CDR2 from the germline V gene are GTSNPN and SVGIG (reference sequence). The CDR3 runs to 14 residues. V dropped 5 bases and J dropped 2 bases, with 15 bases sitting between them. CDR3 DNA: TGTGCCTGGGACAGCCGGGGTCGAAACTATGGCTACACCTTC. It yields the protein CAWDSRGRNYGYTF.